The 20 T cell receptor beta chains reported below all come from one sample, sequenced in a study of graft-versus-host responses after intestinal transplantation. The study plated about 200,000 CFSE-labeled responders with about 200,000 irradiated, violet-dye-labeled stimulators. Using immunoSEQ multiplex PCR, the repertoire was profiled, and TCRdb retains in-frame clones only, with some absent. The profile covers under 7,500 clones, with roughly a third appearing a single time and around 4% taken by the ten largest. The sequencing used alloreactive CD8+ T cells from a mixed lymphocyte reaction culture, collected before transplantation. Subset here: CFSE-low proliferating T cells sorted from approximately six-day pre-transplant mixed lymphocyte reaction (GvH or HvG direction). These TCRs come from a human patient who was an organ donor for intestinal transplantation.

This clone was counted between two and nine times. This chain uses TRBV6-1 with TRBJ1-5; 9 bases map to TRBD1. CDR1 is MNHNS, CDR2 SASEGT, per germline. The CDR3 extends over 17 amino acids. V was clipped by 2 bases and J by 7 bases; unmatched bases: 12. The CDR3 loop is CASSEPPFWTGAQPQHF. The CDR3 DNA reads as TGTGCCAGCAGTGAACCGCCTTTTTGGACAGGGGCGCAGCCCCAGCATTTT.

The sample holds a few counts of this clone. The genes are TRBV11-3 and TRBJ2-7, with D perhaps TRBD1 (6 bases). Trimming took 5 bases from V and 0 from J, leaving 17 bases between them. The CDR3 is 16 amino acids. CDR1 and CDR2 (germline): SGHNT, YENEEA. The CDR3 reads CASSGGDRPYSYEQYF. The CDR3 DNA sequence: TGTGCCAGCAGCGGAGGTGACAGGCCCTACTCCTACGAGCAGTACTTC. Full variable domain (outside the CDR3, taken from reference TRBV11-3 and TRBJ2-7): EAGVVQSPRYKIIEKKQPVAFWCNPISGHNTLYWYLQNLGQGPELLIRYENEEAVDDSQLPKDRFSAERLKGVDSTLKIQPAELGDSAVYLCASSGGDRPYSYEQYFGPGTRLTVT.

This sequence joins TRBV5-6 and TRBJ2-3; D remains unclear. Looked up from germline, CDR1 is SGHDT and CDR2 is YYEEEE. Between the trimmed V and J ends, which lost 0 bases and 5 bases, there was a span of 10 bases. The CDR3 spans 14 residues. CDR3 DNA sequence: TGTGCCAGCAGCTTGGCCGCAGGAATAGATACGCAGTATTTT. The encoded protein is CASSLAAGIDTQYF.

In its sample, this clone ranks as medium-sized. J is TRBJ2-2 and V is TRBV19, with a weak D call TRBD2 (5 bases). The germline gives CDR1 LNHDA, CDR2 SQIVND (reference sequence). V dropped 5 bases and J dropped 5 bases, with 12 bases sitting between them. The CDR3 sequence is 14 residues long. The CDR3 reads CASSLSGSTGELFF. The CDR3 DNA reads TGTGCCAGTAGTCTTTCGGGGAGTACCGGGGAGCTGTTTTTT.

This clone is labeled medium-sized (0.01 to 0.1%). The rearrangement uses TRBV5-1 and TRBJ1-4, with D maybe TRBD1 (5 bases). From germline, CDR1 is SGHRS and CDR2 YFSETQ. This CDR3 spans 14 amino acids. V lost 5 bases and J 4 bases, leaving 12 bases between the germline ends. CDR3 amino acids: CASRSQGLNEKLFF. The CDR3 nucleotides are TGCGCCAGCAGATCGCAGGGTCTTAATGAAAAACTGTTTTTT.

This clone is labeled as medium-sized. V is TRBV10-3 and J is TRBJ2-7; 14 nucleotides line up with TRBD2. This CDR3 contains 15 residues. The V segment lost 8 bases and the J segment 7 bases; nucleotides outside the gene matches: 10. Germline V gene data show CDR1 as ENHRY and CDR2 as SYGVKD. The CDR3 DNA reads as TGTGCCATCTCAAACGGGACTAGCGGGAGCTGGGAGCAGTACTTC. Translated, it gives CAISNGTSGSWEQYF.

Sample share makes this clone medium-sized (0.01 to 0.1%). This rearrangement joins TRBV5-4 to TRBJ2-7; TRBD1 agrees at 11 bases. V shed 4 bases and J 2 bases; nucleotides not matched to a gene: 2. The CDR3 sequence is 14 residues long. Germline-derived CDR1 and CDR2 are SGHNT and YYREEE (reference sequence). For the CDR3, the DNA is TGTGCCAGCAGCCCGGGACAGGGGGCCTACGAGCAGTACTTC. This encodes CASSPGQGAYEQYF.

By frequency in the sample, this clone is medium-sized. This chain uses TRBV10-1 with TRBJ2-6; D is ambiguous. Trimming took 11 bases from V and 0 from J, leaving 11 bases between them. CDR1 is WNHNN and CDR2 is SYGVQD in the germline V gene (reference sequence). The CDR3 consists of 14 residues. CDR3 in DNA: TGCGCCTTTCGACATCGCTCTGGGGCCAACGTCCTGACTTTC. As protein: CAFRHRSGANVLTF.

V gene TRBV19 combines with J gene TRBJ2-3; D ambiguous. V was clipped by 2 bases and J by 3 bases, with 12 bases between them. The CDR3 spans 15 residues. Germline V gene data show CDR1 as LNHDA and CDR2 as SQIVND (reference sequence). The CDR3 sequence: CASSISGSRTDTQYF. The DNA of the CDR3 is TGTGCCAGTAGTATATCTGGGTCCAGGACAGATACGCAGTATTTT.

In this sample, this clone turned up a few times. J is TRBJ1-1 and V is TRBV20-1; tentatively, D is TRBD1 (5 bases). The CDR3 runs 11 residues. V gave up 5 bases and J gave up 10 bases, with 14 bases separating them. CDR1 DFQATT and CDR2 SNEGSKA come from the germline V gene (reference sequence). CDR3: CSAHAGLGAFF. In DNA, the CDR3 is TGCAGTGCTCACGCGGGACTGGGAGCTTTCTTT.

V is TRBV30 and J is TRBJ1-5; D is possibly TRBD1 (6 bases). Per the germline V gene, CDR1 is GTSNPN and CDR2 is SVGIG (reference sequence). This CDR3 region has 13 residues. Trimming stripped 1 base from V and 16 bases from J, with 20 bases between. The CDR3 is CAWSEGGRDKYHF. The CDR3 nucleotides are TGTGCCTGGAGTGAAGGGGGTCGGGATAAATACCATTTT.

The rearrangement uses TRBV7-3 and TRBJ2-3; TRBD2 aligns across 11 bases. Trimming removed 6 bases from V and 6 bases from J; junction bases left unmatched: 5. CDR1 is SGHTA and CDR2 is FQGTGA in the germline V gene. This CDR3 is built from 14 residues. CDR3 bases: TGTGCCAGCAGTTTAGCGGGGGGGCTGGATACGCAGTATTTT. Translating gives CASSLAGGLDTQYF.

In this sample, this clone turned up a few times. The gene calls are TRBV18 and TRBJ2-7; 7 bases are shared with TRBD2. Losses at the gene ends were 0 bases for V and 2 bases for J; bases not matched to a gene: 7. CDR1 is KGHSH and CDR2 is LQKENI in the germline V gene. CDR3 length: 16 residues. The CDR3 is CASSPPGGSDPYEQYF. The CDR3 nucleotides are TGTGCCAGCTCACCACCGGGCGGGAGTGACCCCTACGAGCAGTACTTC.

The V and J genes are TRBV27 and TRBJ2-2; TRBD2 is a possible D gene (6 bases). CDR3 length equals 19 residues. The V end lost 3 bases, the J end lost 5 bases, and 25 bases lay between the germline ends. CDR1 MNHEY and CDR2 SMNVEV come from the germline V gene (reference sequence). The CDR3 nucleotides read TGTGCCAGCAGTTTGGTCCCGGTCCCCCGGAGGGCCCGGACCGGGGAGCTGTTTTTT. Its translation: CASSLVPVPRRARTGELFF.

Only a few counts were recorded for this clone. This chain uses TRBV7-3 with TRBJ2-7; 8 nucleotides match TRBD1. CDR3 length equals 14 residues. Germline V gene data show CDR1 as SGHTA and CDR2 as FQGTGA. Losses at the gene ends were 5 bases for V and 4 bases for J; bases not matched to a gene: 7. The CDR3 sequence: CASSADRERYEQYF. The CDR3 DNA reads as TGTGCCAGCAGCGCGGACAGGGAACGGTACGAGCAGTACTTC.

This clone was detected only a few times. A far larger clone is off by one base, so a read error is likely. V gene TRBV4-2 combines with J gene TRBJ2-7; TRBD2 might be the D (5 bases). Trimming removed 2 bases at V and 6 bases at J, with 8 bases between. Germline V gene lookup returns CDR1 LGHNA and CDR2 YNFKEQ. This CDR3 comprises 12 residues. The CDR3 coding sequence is TGTGCCAGCAGCCAACCTCGGGGCGAGCAGTACTTC. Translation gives CASSQPRGEQYF.

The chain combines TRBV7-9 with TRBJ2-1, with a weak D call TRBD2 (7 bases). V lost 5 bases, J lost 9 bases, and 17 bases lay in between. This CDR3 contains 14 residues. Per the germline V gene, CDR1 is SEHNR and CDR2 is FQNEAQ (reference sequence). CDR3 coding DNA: TGTGCCAGCAGCCCCTTTGCGGGGGCGGGTGAGCAGTTCTTC. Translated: CASSPFAGAGEQFF. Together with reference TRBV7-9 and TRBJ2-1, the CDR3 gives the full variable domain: DTGVSQNPRHKITKRGQNVTFRCDPISEHNRLYWYRQTLGQGPEFLTYFQNEAQLEKSRLLSDRFSAERPKGSFSTLEIQRTEQGDSAMYLCASSPFAGAGEQFFGPGTRLTVL.

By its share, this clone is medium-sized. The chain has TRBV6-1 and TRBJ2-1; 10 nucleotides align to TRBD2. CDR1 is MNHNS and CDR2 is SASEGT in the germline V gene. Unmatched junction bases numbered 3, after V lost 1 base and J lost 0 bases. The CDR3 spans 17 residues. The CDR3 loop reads CASSEDERGGSYNEQFF. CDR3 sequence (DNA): TGTGCCAGCAGTGAAGATGAGCGGGGGGGCTCCTACAATGAGCAGTTCTTC.

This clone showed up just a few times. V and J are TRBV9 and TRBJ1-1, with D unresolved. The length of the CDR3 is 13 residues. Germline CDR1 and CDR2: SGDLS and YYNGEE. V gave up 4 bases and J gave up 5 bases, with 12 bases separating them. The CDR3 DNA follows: TGTGCCAGCAGCAAAGTAGGAGGGACTGAAGCTTTCTTT. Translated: CASSKVGGTEAFF.

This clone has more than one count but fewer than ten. The DNA of the CDR3 is TGTGCCAGCAGCTTTGGGACAGGGGGCGGTTCACCCCTCCACTTT. Its protein product is CASSFGTGGGSPLHF. The chain has TRBV11-3 and TRBJ1-6; 12 bases are shared with TRBD1. This CDR3 is built from 15 residues. Germline V CDR1 and CDR2: SGHNT, YENEEA. The V and J ends lost 3 bases and 9 bases, in that order; junction bases with no gene match: 3. Together with reference TRBV11-3 and TRBJ1-6, the CDR3 gives the full variable domain: EAGVVQSPRYKIIEKKQPVAFWCNPISGHNTLYWYLQNLGQGPELLIRYENEEAVDDSQLPKDRFSAERLKGVDSTLKIQPAELGDSAVYLCASSFGTGGGSPLHFGNGTRLTVT.